This entry lists 6 T cell receptor beta chains sequenced from one sample in a study of beta chain features in type 1 diabetes. The authors reverse transcribed all of the isolated RNA, so sequencing captured expressed TCRB transcripts. Sequencing was performed with immunoSEQ multiplex PCR; in TCRdb, only in-frame clones are kept and a portion is missing. The sample has 350,000 to 400,000 clones; around 15% are singletons. The specimen sequenced was naive CD4+ T cells from blood. Receptors were obtained from a woman between 18 and 29 years old in good health.

This clone was counted a few times. This sequence joins TRBV6-5 and TRBJ1-5; 7 bases line up with TRBD1. This CDR3 region has 14 residues. Germline CDR1 is MNHEY and CDR2 is SVGAGI. With 6 bases clipped from V and 5 bases from J, the junction kept 7 bases outside the gene matches. The CDR3, as DNA: TGTGCCAGCAGGAGACAGGGTGGCGATCAGCCCCAGCATTTT. Translating it yields CASRRQGGDQPQHF.

The rearrangement joins TRBV7-2 to TRBJ2-2; D is ambiguous. V was cut by 9 bases and J by 1 base, with 12 bases left in between. The CDR3 consists of 14 residues. The germline gives CDR1 SGHTA, CDR2 FQGNSA. CDR3 region: CARSGQVNTGELFF. CDR3 nucleotides: TGTGCCAGAAGTGGGCAGGTGAACACCGGGGAGCTGTTTTTT.

This rearrangement joins TRBV5-4 to TRBJ1-3, with 9 bases matching TRBD1. V lost 4 bases to trimming and J lost 7 bases; unmatched junction nucleotides: 6. This CDR3 comprises 14 residues. CDR1 and CDR2 (germline): SGHNT, YYREEE (reference sequence). CDR3 nucleotides: TGTGCCAGCAGCCTACCGGGGACAGGGAACACCATATATTTT. The encoded protein is CASSLPGTGNTIYF.

This clone was seen only a few times. The V and J genes are TRBV15 and TRBJ2-4; 9 bases fit TRBD1. Trimming took 1 base from V and 7 from J; bases not matched to a gene: 5. CDR3 length: 15 residues. Germline CDR1 and CDR2: LNHNV and YYDKDF (reference sequence). The CDR3, as DNA: TGTGCCACCAGCAGAGCCGGGACAGGGACCAACATTCAGTACTTC. Its translation: CATSRAGTGTNIQYF. The complete variable domain, with remaining parts taken from reference TRBV15 and TRBJ2-4, reads DAMVIQNPRYQVTQFGKPVTLSCSQTLNHNVMYWYQQKSSQAPKLLFHYYDKDFNNEADTPDNFQSRRPNTSFCFLDIRSPGLGDTAMYLCATSRAGTGTNIQYFGAGTRLSVL.

The table lists this clone with a few counts. This chain connects TRBV27 to TRBJ2-1; no firm D call. Trimming stripped 2 bases from V and 1 base from J, with 9 bases between. Germline loops: CDR1 MNHEY, CDR2 SMNVEV (reference sequence). The CDR3 extends over 15 amino acids. The CDR3 region is CASSLRVISYNEQFF. The CDR3 coding sequence is TGTGCCAGCAGTTTACGGGTTATTTCCTACAATGAGCAGTTCTTC.

This clone was picked up a small number of times. The chain employs TRBV29-1 and TRBJ2-3; D might be TRBD2 (6 bases). The CDR3 length is 15 residues. The V gene lost 4 bases and the J gene lost 0 bases, with 14 bases spanning the gap. CDR1 is SQVTM and CDR2 is ANQGSEA in the germline V gene. The CDR3 region is CSVVGGVTSTDTQYF. The CDR3 coding sequence is TGCAGCGTTGTAGGCGGGGTTACTAGCACAGATACGCAGTATTTT.